The present entry profiles one TCR beta chain with its context. Antigen specificity is unknown. The protocol was immunoSEQ multiplex PCR, while the TCRdb copy is restricted to in-frame clones and leaves out a portion. The table includes a few hundred thousand clones, over 75% detected once. Treatment defined: some 20 received Ad26.COV2.S at low or high dose, single or two shots; several received placebo; per-sample allocation not given. Samples analyzed were those drawn on day 63 after the first vaccine or placebo injection. The vaccine antigen was prefusion-stabilized Wuhan SARS-CoV-2 spike. This entry is derived from a study of Ad26.COV2.S vaccination and SARS-CoV-2 variants. The study's findings and limits: It was found that vaccine and placebo recipients had similar non-spike TCR breadth. CD8+ and CD4+ T cells specific for spike reportedly responded with substantial breadth after vaccination.

This CDR3 spans 20 amino acids. The germline V gene encodes CDR1 SGHTA and CDR2 FQGTGA. Trimming removed 2 bases from V and 0 bases from J; junction bases left unmatched: 10. Material: peripheral blood, obtained in a trial of Ad26.COV2.S vaccine versus placebo. The chain couples TRBV7-3 to TRBJ2-6, with TRBD2 matching over 10 bases. The clonotype comes from a person between 18 and 59 years old who received the Ad26.COV2.S COVID-19 vaccine or a placebo. The CDR3 DNA reads TGTGCCAGCAGCTTATTAAGCGGGAGGGGAAAATTCTCTGGGGCCAACGTCCTGACTTTC. Its protein is CASSLLSGRGKFSGANVLTF.